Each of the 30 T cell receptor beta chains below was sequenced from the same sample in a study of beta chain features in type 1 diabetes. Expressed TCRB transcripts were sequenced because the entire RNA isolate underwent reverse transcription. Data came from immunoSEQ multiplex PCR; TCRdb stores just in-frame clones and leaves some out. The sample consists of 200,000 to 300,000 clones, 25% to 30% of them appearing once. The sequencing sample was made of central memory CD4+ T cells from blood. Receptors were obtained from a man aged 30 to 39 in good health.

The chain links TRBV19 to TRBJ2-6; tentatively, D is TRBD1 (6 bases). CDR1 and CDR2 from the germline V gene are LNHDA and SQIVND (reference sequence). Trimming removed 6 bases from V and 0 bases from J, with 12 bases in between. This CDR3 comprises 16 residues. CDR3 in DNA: TGTGCCAGTAGAGGGGGTGCGGGCTCTGGGGCCAACGTCCTGACTTTC. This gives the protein CASRGGAGSGANVLTF.

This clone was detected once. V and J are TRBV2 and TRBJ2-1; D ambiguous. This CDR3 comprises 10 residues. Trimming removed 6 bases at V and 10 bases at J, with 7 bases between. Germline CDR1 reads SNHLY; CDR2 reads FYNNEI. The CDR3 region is CASRVREQFF. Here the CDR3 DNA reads TGTGCCAGCAGGGTACGGGAGCAGTTCTTC.

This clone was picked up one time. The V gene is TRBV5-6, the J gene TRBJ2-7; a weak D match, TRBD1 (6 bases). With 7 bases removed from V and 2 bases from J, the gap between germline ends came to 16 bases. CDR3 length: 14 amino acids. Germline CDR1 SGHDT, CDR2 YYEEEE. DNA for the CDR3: TGTGCCAGCCTGACTTGGACAGCAACCTACGAGCAGTACTTC. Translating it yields CASLTWTATYEQYF.

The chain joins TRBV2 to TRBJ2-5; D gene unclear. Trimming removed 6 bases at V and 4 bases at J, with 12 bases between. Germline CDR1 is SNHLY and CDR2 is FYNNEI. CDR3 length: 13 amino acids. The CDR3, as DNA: TGTGCCAGCAGCGGCGGCTCTCCAGAGACCCAGTACTTC. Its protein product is CASSGGSPETQYF. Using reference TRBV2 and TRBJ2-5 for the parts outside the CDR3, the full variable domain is EPEVTQTPSHQVTQMGQEVILRCVPISNHLYFYWYRQILGQKVEFLVSFYNNEISEKSEIFDDQFSVERPDGSNFTLKIRSTKLEDSAMYFCASSGGSPETQYFGPGTRLLVL.

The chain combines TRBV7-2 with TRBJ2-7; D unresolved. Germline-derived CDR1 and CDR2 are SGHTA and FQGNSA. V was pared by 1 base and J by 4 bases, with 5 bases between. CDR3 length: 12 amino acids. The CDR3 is CASSLDKYEQYF. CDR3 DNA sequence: TGTGCCAGCAGCTTAGATAAGTACGAGCAGTACTTC.

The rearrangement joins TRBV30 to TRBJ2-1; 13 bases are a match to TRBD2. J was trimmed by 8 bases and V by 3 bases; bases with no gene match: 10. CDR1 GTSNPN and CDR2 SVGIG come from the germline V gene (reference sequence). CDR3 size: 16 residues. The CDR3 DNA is TGTGCCTGGAGCCCTAAGGGGACTAGCGGGATCTATGAGCAGTTCTTC. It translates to CAWSPKGTSGIYEQFF.

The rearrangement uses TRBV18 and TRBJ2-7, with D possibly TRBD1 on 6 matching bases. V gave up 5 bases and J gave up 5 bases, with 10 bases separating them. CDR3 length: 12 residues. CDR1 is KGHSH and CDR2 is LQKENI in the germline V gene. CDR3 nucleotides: TGTGCCAGCTCATCTAAGGGGGACGAGCAGTACTTC. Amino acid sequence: CASSSKGDEQYF.

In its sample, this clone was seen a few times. The CDR3 spells CASSLGLAEQFF. The CDR3 nucleotides are TGTGCCAGCAGCTTGGGACTAGCGGAGCAGTTCTTC. The gene calls are TRBV7-2 and TRBJ2-1; TRBD2 matches 10 bases. The CDR3 consists of 12 residues. The germline V gene has CDR1 SGHTA and CDR2 FQGNSA. The ends lost 3 bases at V and 10 bases at J; junction bases unmatched: 0. The entire variable domain, with the rest obtained from reference TRBV7-2 and TRBJ2-1, is as follows: GAGVSQSPSNKVTEKGKDVELRCDPISGHTALYWYRQSLGQGLEFLIYFQGNSAPDKSGLPSDRFSAERTGGSVSTLTIQRTQQEDSAVYLCASSLGLAEQFFGPGTRLTVL.

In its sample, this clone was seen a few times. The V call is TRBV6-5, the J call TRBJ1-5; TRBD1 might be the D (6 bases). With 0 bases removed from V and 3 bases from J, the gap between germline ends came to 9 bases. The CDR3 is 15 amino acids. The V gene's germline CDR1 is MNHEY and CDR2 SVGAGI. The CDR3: CASSYSGGLNQPQHF. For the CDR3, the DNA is TGTGCCAGCAGTTACTCCGGGGGCCTCAATCAGCCCCAGCATTTT.

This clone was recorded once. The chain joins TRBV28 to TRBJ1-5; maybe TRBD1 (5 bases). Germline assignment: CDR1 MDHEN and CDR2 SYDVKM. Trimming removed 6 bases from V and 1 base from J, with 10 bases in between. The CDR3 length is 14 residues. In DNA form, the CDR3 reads TGTGCCAGCAGCCTAGGGACGAGCAATCAGCCCCAGCATTTT. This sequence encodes CASSLGTSNQPQHF.

CDR3 region: CASSFPTTLRNIQYF. In nucleotides, the CDR3 is TGTGCCAGCAGCTTTCCGACTACCCTCCGGAACATTCAGTACTTC. The J gene is TRBJ2-4, the V gene TRBV7-2; TRBD2 might be the D (5 bases). The CDR3 consists of 15 residues. Germline V lookup: CDR1 SGHTA, CDR2 FQGNSA. V was cut by 3 bases and J by 7 bases, with 16 bases left in between.

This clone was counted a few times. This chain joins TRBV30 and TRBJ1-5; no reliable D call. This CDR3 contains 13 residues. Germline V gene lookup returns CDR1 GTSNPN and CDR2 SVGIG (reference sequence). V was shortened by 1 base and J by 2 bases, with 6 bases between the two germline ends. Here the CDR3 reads CAWSGVGNQPQHF. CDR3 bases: TGTGCCTGGAGTGGTGTCGGCAATCAGCCCCAGCATTTT.

The chain's CDR3 is CASKRAEDTDTQYF. As DNA, the CDR3 is TGTGCCAGCAAAAGAGCGGAGGACACAGATACGCAGTATTTT. This chain uses TRBV10-3 with TRBJ2-3, with D possibly matching TRBD2 (5 bases). The CDR3 sequence is 14 residues long. Germline assignment: CDR1 ENHRY and CDR2 SYGVKD. Trimming shortened V by 10 bases and J by 2 bases, and 16 bases separated the two germline ends.

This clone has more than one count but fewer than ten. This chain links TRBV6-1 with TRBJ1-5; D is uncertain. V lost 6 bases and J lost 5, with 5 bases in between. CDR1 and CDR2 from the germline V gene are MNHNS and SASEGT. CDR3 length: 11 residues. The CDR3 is CASSVDQPQHF. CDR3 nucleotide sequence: TGTGCCAGCAGCGTGGATCAGCCCCAGCATTTT.

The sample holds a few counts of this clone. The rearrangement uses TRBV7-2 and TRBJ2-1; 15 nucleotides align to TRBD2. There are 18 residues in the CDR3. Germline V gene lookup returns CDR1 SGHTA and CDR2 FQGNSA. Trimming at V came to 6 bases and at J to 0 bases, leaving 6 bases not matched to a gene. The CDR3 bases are TGTGCCAGCAGACCGGGACTAGCGGGGGGATCCTCCTACAATGAGCAGTTCTTC. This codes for CASRPGLAGGSSYNEQFF.

This CDR3 reads CASLRYNYNEQFF. Here the CDR3 DNA reads TGTGCCAGCCTCCGATATAACTACAATGAGCAGTTCTTC. The chain combines TRBV5-6 with TRBJ2-1; D unclear. The CDR3 spans 13 residues. CDR1 SGHDT and CDR2 YYEEEE come from the germline V gene. With 7 bases removed from V and 3 bases from J, the gap between germline ends came to 11 bases.

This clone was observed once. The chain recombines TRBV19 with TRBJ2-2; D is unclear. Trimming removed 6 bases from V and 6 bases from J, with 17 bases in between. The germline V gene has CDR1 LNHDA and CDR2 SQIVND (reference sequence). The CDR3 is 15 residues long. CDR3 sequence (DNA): TGTGCCAGTAGCGCGGTGAGCAGGAAGGCCGGGGAGCTGTTTTTT. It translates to CASSAVSRKAGELFF.

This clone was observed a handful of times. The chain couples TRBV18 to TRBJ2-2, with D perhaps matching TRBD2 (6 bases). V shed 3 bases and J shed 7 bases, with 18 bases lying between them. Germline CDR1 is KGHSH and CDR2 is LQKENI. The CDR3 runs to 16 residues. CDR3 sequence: CASSPLSTSQGGELFF. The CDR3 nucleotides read TGTGCCAGCTCACCCCTTTCGACTAGTCAAGGCGGGGAGCTGTTTTTT.

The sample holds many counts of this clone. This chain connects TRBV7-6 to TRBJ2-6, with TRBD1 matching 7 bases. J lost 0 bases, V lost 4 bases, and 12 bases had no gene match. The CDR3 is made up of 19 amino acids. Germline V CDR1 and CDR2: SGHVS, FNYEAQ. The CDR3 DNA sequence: TGTGCCAGCAGCTCTCGGACAGGCCCTGCTATCTCTGGGGCCAACGTCCTGACTTTC. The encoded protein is CASSSRTGPAISGANVLTF.

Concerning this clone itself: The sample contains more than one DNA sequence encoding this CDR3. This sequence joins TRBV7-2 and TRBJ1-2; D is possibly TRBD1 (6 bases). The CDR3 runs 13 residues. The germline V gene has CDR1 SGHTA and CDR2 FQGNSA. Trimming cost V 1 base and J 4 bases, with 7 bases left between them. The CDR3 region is CASSLGTAYGYTF. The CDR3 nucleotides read TGTGCCAGCAGCTTAGGGACAGCCTATGGCTACACCTTC.

CDR3 in amino acids: CASSPWEGDYNEQFF. CDR3 coding DNA: TGTGCCAGCAGCCCTTGGGAGGGGGACTACAATGAGCAGTTCTTC. The chain joins TRBV25-1 to TRBJ2-1, with D possibly TRBD2 on 7 matching bases. Germline CDR1 reads MGHDK; CDR2 reads SYGVNS. CDR3 length equals 15 residues. The V end was cut by 6 bases, the J end by 3 bases, with 15 bases between.

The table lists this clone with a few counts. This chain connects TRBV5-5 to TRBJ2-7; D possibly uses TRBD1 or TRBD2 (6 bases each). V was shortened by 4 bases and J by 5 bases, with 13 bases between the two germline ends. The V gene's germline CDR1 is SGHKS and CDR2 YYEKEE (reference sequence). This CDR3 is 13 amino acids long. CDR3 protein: CASSPPGAHEQYF. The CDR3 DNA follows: TGTGCCAGCAGCCCCCCGGGGGCCCACGAGCAGTACTTC.

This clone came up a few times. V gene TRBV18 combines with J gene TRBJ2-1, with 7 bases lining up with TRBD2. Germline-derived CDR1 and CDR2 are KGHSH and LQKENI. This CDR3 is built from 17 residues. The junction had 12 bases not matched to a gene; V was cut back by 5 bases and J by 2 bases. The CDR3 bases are TGTGCCAGCTCAGGGGCTAGCACGACTAGCACCTACAATGAGCAGTTCTTC. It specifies CASSGASTTSTYNEQFF.

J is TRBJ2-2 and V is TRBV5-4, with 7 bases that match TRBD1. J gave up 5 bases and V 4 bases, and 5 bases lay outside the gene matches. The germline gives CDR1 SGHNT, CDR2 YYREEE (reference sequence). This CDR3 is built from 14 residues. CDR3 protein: CASSRDRVTGELFF. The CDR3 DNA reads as TGTGCCAGCAGCCGAGACAGGGTAACCGGGGAGCTGTTTTTT.

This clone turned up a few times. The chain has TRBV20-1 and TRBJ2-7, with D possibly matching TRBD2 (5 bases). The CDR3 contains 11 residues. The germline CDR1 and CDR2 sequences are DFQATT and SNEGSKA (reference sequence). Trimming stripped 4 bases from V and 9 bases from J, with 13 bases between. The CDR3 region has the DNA TGCAGTGCTATAGGACGGACTGCGCAGTACTTC. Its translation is CSAIGRTAQYF.

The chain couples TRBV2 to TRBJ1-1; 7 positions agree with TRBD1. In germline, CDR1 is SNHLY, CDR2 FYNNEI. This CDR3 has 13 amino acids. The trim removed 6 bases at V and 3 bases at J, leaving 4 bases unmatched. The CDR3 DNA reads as TGTGCCAGCAGCGGGACAGCTTACACTGAAGCTTTCTTT. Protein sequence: CASSGTAYTEAFF. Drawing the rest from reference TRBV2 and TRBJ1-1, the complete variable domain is EPEVTQTPSHQVTQMGQEVILRCVPISNHLYFYWYRQILGQKVEFLVSFYNNEISEKSEIFDDQFSVERPDGSNFTLKIRSTKLEDSAMYFCASSGTAYTEAFFGQGTRLTVV.

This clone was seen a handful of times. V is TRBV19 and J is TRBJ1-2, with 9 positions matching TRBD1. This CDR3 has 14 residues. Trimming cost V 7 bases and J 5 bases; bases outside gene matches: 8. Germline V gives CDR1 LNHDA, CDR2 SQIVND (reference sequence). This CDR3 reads CASIGTGPYYGYTF. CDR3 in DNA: TGTGCCAGTATAGGGACAGGGCCGTATTATGGCTACACCTTC.

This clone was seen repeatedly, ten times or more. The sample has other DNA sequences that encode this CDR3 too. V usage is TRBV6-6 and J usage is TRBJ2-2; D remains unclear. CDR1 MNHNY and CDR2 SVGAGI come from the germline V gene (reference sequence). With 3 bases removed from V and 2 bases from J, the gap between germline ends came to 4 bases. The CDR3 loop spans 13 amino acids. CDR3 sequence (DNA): TGTGCCAGCAGTTATGTAAACACCGGGGAGCTGTTTTTT. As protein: CASSYVNTGELFF.

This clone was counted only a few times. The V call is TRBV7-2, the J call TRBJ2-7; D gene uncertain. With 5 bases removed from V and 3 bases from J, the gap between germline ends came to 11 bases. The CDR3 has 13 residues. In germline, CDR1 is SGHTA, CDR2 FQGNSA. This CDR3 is CASSPAGFYEQYF. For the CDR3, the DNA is TGTGCCAGCAGCCCTGCAGGTTTCTACGAGCAGTACTTC.

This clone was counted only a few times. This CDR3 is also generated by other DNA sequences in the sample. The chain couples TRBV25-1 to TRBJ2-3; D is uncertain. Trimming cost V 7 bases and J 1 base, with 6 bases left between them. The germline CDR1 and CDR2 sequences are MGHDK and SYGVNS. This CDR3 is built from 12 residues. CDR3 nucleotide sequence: TGTGCCAGCAATAGGGGCACAGATACGCAGTATTTT. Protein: CASNRGTDTQYF.